These 11 T cell receptor beta chains share one sample of origin, sequenced in a study of blood T cell repertoires in COVID-19. Data came from immunoSEQ multiplex PCR; TCRdb stores just in-frame clones and leaves some out. The profile shows around 300,000 clones, about 89% of them singletons. The sequenced sample was PBMCs or T cells enriched from blood (not recorded which). These receptors originate from a young woman who had recovered from COVID-19.

The V call is TRBV14, the J call TRBJ1-1, with D tentatively TRBD1 (5 bases). Looked up from germline, CDR1 is SGHDN and CDR2 is FVKESK. CDR3 length: 14 amino acids. The V gene lost 4 bases and the J gene lost 5 bases, with 14 bases spanning the gap. CDR3 DNA sequence: TGTGCCAGCAGCCCACGACGGGGGGGGACTGAAGCTTTCTTT. Protein product: CASSPRRGGTEAFF.

This clone was counted once. The chain joins TRBV19 to TRBJ1-2; D is uncertain. The V and J ends lost 6 bases and 3 bases respectively, with 5 bases between them. The CDR3 covers 11 residues. Germline V lookup: CDR1 LNHDA, CDR2 SQIVND (reference sequence). This CDR3 is CASRLDYGYTF. As DNA, the CDR3 is TGTGCCAGTAGGTTAGACTATGGCTACACCTTC.

The chain links TRBV30 to TRBJ1-1; possible D gene TRBD1, 6 bases. CDR3 size: 15 residues. From germline, CDR1 is GTSNPN and CDR2 SVGIG (reference sequence). Trimming took off 4 bases at V and 3 bases at J, with 18 bases between the two ends. This CDR3 is CAWKGGGLGYTEAFF. The CDR3 bases are TGTGCCTGGAAAGGGGGGGGGCTCGGTTACACTGAAGCTTTCTTT.

The CDR3 protein is CASRRQGTVAEAFF. CDR3 bases: TGTGCCAGCCGCCGACAGGGGACGGTCGCTGAAGCTTTCTTT. J is TRBJ1-1 and V is TRBV5-8, with TRBD1 identical over 8 bases. The CDR3 loop spans 14 amino acids. The J segment lost 6 bases and the V segment lost 7 bases, leaving 11 bases of the junction unmatched. Germline V gives CDR1 SGHTS, CDR2 YDEGEE.

The genes are TRBV13 and TRBJ1-1; D not certain. The CDR3 contains 13 residues. Germline CDR1 and CDR2: PRHDT and FYEKMQ (reference sequence). The germline V and J ends were trimmed by 1 base and 0 bases, with 3 bases remaining between them. The CDR3 region is CASSLVLNTEAFF. DNA of the CDR3: TGTGCCAGCAGCTTAGTCTTGAACACTGAAGCTTTCTTT.

The J gene is TRBJ2-7, the V gene TRBV18, with TRBD1 matching over 7 bases. The V gene's germline CDR1 is KGHSH and CDR2 LQKENI. The CDR3 length is 15 residues. J was trimmed by 4 bases and V by 5 bases; bases with no gene match: 11. CDR3: CASSILQGDLYEQYF. Here the CDR3 DNA reads TGTGCCAGCTCAATCTTGCAGGGGGATCTGTACGAGCAGTACTTC.

This CDR3 is CASSAFLTGAGETQYF. CDR3 DNA: TGTGCCAGCAGTGCGTTTTTGACAGGGGCAGGAGAGACCCAGTACTTC. The chain has TRBV6-1 and TRBJ2-5, with TRBD1 identical over 8 bases. The CDR3 covers 16 residues. Germline CDR1 MNHNS, CDR2 SASEGT. The J segment lost 4 bases and the V segment lost 4 bases, leaving 11 bases of the junction unmatched.

This chain uses TRBV24-1 with TRBJ2-1, with D possibly TRBD2 on 6 matching bases. V gave up 1 base and J gave up 4 bases, with 13 bases separating them. Germline loops: CDR1 KGHDR, CDR2 SFDVKD. CDR3 length: 16 residues. CDR3 sequence (DNA): TGTGCCACCAGTGATTTACAGGTGGGGGGTTACAATGAGCAGTTCTTC. It yields the protein CATSDLQVGGYNEQFF.

The chain combines TRBV5-4 with TRBJ1-6, with 9 bases matching TRBD1. The length of the CDR3 is 16 residues. V lost 6 bases to trimming and J lost 7 bases; unmatched junction nucleotides: 11. CDR1 SGHNT and CDR2 YYREEE come from the germline V gene (reference sequence). CDR3 DNA sequence: TGTGCCAGCACCAAAGACAGGGGGTGGGGAAATTCACCCCTCCACTTT. It is translated as CASTKDRGWGNSPLHF.

The CDR3 DNA reads as TGTGCCAGCAGTTTAAGGGGCGCCAATCCCAGTGGCTACACCTTC. It codes for CASSLRGANPSGYTF. This rearrangement joins TRBV28 to TRBJ1-2; possible D gene TRBD1, 5 bases. The CDR3 has 15 residues. Germline values: CDR1 MDHEN, CDR2 SYDVKM. Trimming took off 2 bases at V and 7 bases at J, with 17 bases between the two ends.

This sequence joins TRBV12-3 or TRBV12-4 and TRBJ2-5; D perhaps matches TRBD1 (7 bases). The V and J ends lost 9 bases and 2 bases respectively, with 13 bases between them. This CDR3 is 13 amino acids long. This CDR3 is CASKTGTQETQYF. CDR3 in DNA: TGTGCCAGTAAGACAGGGACTCAAGAGACCCAGTACTTC.